Presented here are 10 T cell receptor beta chains from one specimen sequenced in a study of CXCR3-negative and CXCR3-positive naive CD8 T cells (dated by TCRdb to about 2019). Sequenced using a NextSeq 550. The Human TCR Profiling Kit (MiLaboratory) was used to prepare UMI-labeled 5' RACE TRB cDNA libraries. After the reads were reprocessed by TCRdb, one entry was made per CDR3 protein sequence, with no DNA. The table held for this sample gives 100,000 to 150,000 distinct CDR3 sequences. Clones ranked in the top ten supply just under 0.5% of the sample. Sequences were obtained from naive CXCR3- CD8+ T cells from blood. The label giving this sample's cell subset or site can be read as: CD45RO-CCR7+CD27+CD95- naive CD8+ T cells lacking CXCR3 (TNR3-). The receptors stem from a human donor in good health. Some clones in this sample may be carry-over from other donors' samples.

V gene TRBV5-1 combines with J gene TRBJ2-1; TCRdb's D call of TRBD2 is untestable without DNA. CDR3 size: 16 residues. Germline loops: CDR1 SGHRS, CDR2 YFSETQ. This CDR3 reads CASSSRLAGVHNEQFF.

The chain uses TRBV7-9 and TRBJ2-7. The germline V gene has CDR1 SEHNR and CDR2 FQNEAQ (reference sequence). The CDR3 is made up of 12 amino acids. CDR3 protein: CASSPLEYEQYF.

This rearrangement joins TRBV4-1 to TRBJ2-2; with no DNA, the TCRdb D assignment of TRBD1 cannot be verified. The CDR3 consists of 17 residues. Germline V gene data show CDR1 as MGHRA and CDR2 as YSYEKL. The CDR3 loop reads CASSQDPDRGGTGELFF.

V and J are TRBV14 and TRBJ2-5; with no DNA, the TCRdb D assignment of TRBD1 cannot be verified. This CDR3 has 14 amino acids. Germline V lookup: CDR1 SGHDN, CDR2 FVKESK. The CDR3 sequence is CASSPWSPGETQYF. The whole variable domain, filled in from reference TRBV14 and TRBJ2-5, reads EAGVTQFPSHSVIEKGQTVTLRCDPISGHDNLYWYRRVMGKEIKFLLHFVKESKQDESGMPNNRFLAERTGGTYSTLKVQPAELEDSGVYFCASSPWSPGETQYFGPGTRLLVL.

This chain connects TRBV11-2 to TRBJ2-1; TCRdb gives TRBD2 as the D gene, but with no DNA this cannot be confirmed. CDR1 SGHAT and CDR2 FQNNGV come from the germline V gene. The CDR3 has 16 residues. The CDR3 loop is CASSLGHFGRDNEQFF.

The rearrangement joins TRBV6-5 to TRBJ2-2; the TRBD2 assignment by TCRdb is unverifiable without DNA. Germline values: CDR1 MNHEY, CDR2 SVGAGI. CDR3 length equals 13 residues. The CDR3: CASSNSGTGELFF.

This sequence joins TRBV7-9 and TRBJ2-3. The CDR3 consists of 14 residues. CDR1 and CDR2 (germline): SEHNR, FQNEAQ (reference sequence). CDR3 protein: CASSLGLPPDTQYF.

The genes are TRBV5-6 and TRBJ1-1; TCRdb lists TRBD1, though no DNA is available to test this call. The CDR3 has 14 amino acids. Per germline, CDR1 SGHDT and CDR2 YYEEEE. The chain's CDR3 is CASSWRTGITEAFF.

The chain is built from TRBV6-4 and TRBJ2-2; the D call from TCRdb, TRBD1, cannot be confirmed without DNA. This CDR3 has 14 residues. Germline CDR1 is MRHNA and CDR2 is SNTAGT. The CDR3 protein is CASSDSTGAGELFF.

This sequence joins TRBV9 and TRBJ2-1. Germline V gives CDR1 SGDLS, CDR2 YYNGEE. The CDR3 totals 16 residues. CDR3 sequence: CASSVEAGNPYNEQFF.